Listed below are T cell receptor beta chains from one sample, sequenced in a study of blood T cell repertoires in COVID-19. The method was immunoSEQ multiplex PCR; TCRdb's version includes in-frame clones alone and lacks a portion of them. The sample lists approximately 100,000 clones; 85% were seen once. Sequencing used peripheral blood. Receptors originate from a man older than 75 with acute or convalescent COVID-19. Each CDR3 is given with its conserved first and last residue. Each record gives: J gene, V gene, CDR3 length, clone size, D gene, CDR3 protein, CDR3 DNA. D genes are given only for firm matches. Only some rows state a clone size, as once, few, many or a class for expanded clones.

TRBJ1-6	TRBV25-1	14	NA	NA	CASSQELDNSPLHF	TGTGCCAGCTCACAGGAGTTGGATAATTCACCCCTCCACTTT
TRBJ2-3	TRBV27	17	NA	TRBD2	CASSSVSGLAGTDTQYF	TGTGCCAGCAGCTCTGTCTCCGGACTAGCGGGAACAGATACGCAGTATTTT
TRBJ1-4	TRBV5-6	14	NA	TRBD1	CASSFRGLNEKLFF	TGTGCCAGCAGCTTCAGGGGGCTTAATGAAAAACTGTTTTTT
TRBJ2-2	TRBV28	17	NA	TRBD1	CASSLYPQGAVAGELFF	TGTGCCAGCAGTTTATATCCCCAGGGGGCTGTCGCCGGGGAGCTGTTTTTT
TRBJ1-2	TRBV28	14	NA	TRBD1	CASRTGQMAYGYTF	TGTGCCAGCAGGACGGGACAGATGGCCTATGGCTACACCTTC
TRBJ2-1	TRBV7-7	16	NA	TRBD1	CASSLAWQGARDEQFF	TGTGCTAGCAGCTTAGCGTGGCAGGGGGCGCGGGATGAGCAGTTCTTC
TRBJ2-1	TRBV9	13	NA	TRBD1	CASSVGQGNEQFF	TGTGCCAGCAGCGTGGGACAGGGTAATGAGCAGTTCTTC
TRBJ2-7	TRBV6-5	12	NA	TRBD1	CASRGDSSEQYF	TGTGCCAGCAGGGGGGACAGCTCCGAGCAGTACTTC
TRBJ2-3	TRBV24-1	16	once	TRBD1	CATSDLNRRGPDTQYF	TGTGCCACCAGTGATTTAAACCGCAGGGGGCCCGATACGCAGTATTTT
TRBJ2-2	TRBV10-2	16	NA	TRBD2	CASRGTSGGITGELFF	TGCGCCAGCAGGGGGACTAGCGGGGGGATCACCGGGGAGCTGTTTTTT
TRBJ1-5	TRBV7-8	14	NA	NA	CASSLAGSYQPQHF	TGTGCCAGCAGCTTAGCAGGGAGTTATCAGCCCCAGCATTTT
TRBJ2-2	TRBV28	16	NA	TRBD2	CASSPIGLGNTGELFF	TGTGCCAGCAGCCCGATAGGACTAGGGAACACCGGGGAGCTGTTTTTT
TRBJ2-2	TRBV11-3	15	NA	NA	CASSSQGFGTGELFF	TGTGCCAGCAGCTCACAGGGTTTTGGTACCGGGGAGCTGTTTTTT
TRBJ2-1	TRBV19	14	NA	TRBD1	CASRDRGYDNEQFF	TGTGCCAGTAGGGACAGGGGATATGACAATGAGCAGTTCTTC
TRBJ2-3	TRBV9	19	NA	NA	CASSVGAGGGRFFGDTQYF	TGTGCCAGCAGCGTAGGGGCTGGGGGCGGGAGATTTTTTGGTGATACGCAGTATTTT
TRBJ2-7	TRBV9	17	NA	TRBD2	CASSAQARASGAYEQYF	TGTGCCAGCAGCGCTCAGGCGCGGGCTAGCGGGGCCTACGAGCAGTACTTC
TRBJ2-7	TRBV27	13	NA	TRBD1	CASSWDRAYEQYF	TGTGCCAGCAGTTGGGACAGGGCCTACGAGCAGTACTTC
TRBJ2-3	TRBV14	16	NA	TRBD2	CASSQLAGGPTDTQYF	TGTGCCAGCAGCCAACTGGCGGGAGGGCCCACAGATACGCAGTATTTT
TRBJ2-7	TRBV6-4	14	NA	TRBD1	CASSATGPPHEQYF	TGTGCCAGCAGTGCGACAGGGCCCCCCCACGAGCAGTACTTC
TRBJ2-1	TRBV10-3	17	NA	TRBD2	CAISGTSGDKKYNEQFF	TGTGCCATCAGCGGGACTAGCGGAGACAAGAAGTACAATGAGCAGTTCTTC
TRBJ2-7	TRBV9	16	NA	NA	CASSRRSSGLPYEQYF	TGTGCCAGCAGCCGTAGGTCGTCGGGACTTCCCTACGAGCAGTACTTC
TRBJ2-7	TRBV7-3	15	NA	NA	CASSYLPDKAYEQYF	TGTGCCAGCAGCTATTTGCCGGACAAGGCCTACGAGCAGTACTTC
TRBJ2-5	TRBV12-3/TRBV12-4	12	NA	NA	CASREPGETQYF	TGTGCCAGCAGGGAGCCAGGGGAGACCCAGTACTTC
TRBJ1-5	TRBV7-2	16	NA	TRBD1	CASSPSATGGNQPQHF	TGTGCCAGCAGCCCTAGCGCTACAGGGGGCAATCAGCCCCAGCATTTT
TRBJ2-1	TRBV11-2	14	NA	TRBD2	CASSPNPEGLAEFF	TGTGCCAGCAGCCCAAACCCCGAGGGACTAGCGGAGTTCTTC
TRBJ2-3	TRBV29-1	16	NA	TRBD2	CSVGKGAGGTSYTQYF	TGCAGCGTTGGCAAGGGGGCGGGAGGGACCTCTTATACGCAGTATTTT
TRBJ1-1	TRBV19	15	NA	TRBD1	CASSMRQGANTEAFF	TGTGCCAGTAGTATGCGGCAGGGGGCCAACACTGAAGCTTTCTTT
TRBJ2-5	TRBV7-9	16	NA	NA	CASSVTQTGPLETQYF	TGTGCCAGCAGCGTAACCCAGACAGGTCCCCTAGAGACCCAGTACTTC
TRBJ1-2	TRBV5-1	14	NA	NA	CASRRDREYYGYTF	TGCGCCAGCAGAAGGGACCGGGAGTACTATGGCTACACCTTC